This is a list of T cell receptor beta chains from one sample in a study of immune heterogeneity within non-small cell lung tumors. TCRdb reanalysed the multiplex PCR reads using MiXCR and keeps one entry per CDR3 protein. This table holds around 29,000 distinct CDR3 sequences, approximately 30% found once. The sample comprised lung tumor tissue. These receptor sequences come from a man aged 40-49 years with non-small cell lung cancer. Both conserved end residues are part of each CDR3. The order of the fields is D gene, clone size, V gene, J gene, CDR3 protein, CDR3 DNA. A D gene is named only where the DNA matches it firmly. The size of a clone is reported for some rows only, either as once, few or many, or as a class for expanded clones.

.,.,TRBV2,TRBJ2-1,CASSGGRDEQFF,TGTGCCAGCAGTGGGGGACGCGATGAGCAGTTCTTC
.,.,TRBV5-1,TRBJ2-7,CASSLGGGSSYEQYF,TGCGCCAGCAGCTTGGGTGGGGGGAGCTCCTACGAGCAGTACTTC
TRBD1,many,TRBV20-1,TRBJ2-3,CSAAQTGFSTDTQYF,TGCAGTGCCGCCCAGACAGGGTTTAGCACAGATACGCAGTATTTT
.,many,TRBV29-1,TRBJ2-7,CSVIGYEQYF,TGCAGCGTTATAGGATACGAGCAGTACTTC
.,.,TRBV15,TRBJ2-1,CATSRDAAYNEQFF,TGTGCCACCAGCAGAGATGCAGCCTACAATGAGCAGTTCTTC
.,.,TRBV11-3,TRBJ2-4,CASSSSGAKNIQYF,TGTGCCAGCAGCTCCTCCGGGGCCAAAAACATTCAGTACTTC
TRBD1,.,TRBV7-2,TRBJ2-5,CASSLAFGTGGSETQYF,TGTGCCAGCAGCTTAGCATTTGGGACAGGGGGCTCAGAGACCCAGTACTTC
TRBD2,.,TRBV10-3,TRBJ2-1,CAISEPSGVAGYNEQFF,TGTGCCATCAGTGAGCCGAGTGGAGTAGCGGGGTACAATGAGCAGTTCTTC
.,.,TRBV3-1,TRBJ2-7,CASSQVRTREQYF,TGTGCCAGCAGCCAAGTTCGGACGCGCGAGCAGTACTTC
TRBD2,.,TRBV6-1,TRBJ2-2,CASREGRSGELFF,TGTGCCAGTCGGGAGGGCCGATCCGGGGAGCTGTTTTTT
TRBD1,few,TRBV18,TRBJ2-5,CASSPLWGQGGETQYF,TGTGCCAGCTCACCACTTTGGGGACAGGGTGGAGAGACCCAGTACTTC
.,.,TRBV19,TRBJ2-2,CASASATGELFF,TGTGCCAGTGCTAGCGCCACCGGGGAGCTGTTTTTT
TRBD2,few,TRBV24-1,TRBJ2-3,CSTSGLADTDTQYF,TGTTCCACCAGTGGCCTAGCGGACACAGATACGCAGTATTTT
.,.,TRBV6-1,TRBJ2-3,CASREGGTCTDTQYF,TGTGCCAGCAGGGAAGGAGGAACCTGCACAGATACGCAGTATTTT
.,few,TRBV9,TRBJ2-7,CASSAATGTAPFEQYF,TGTGCCAGCAGCGCGGCTACCGGGACCGCCCCTTTCGAGCAGTACTTC
TRBD1,many,TRBV20-1,TRBJ2-7,CTTGTGDGEQYF,TGCACTACCGGGACAGGCGACGGCGAGCAGTACTTC